Sequencing of this TCR beta chain was carried out in a study of blood T cell repertoires in COVID-19. Study at large: COVID-19 samples, acute and convalescent, were from the United States, Italy and Spain. Sources were T cells, B-cell-depleted T cells, or PBMCs; the material itself was cDNA or gDNA.

Study processing details: Amplified reference gene primers provided the basis for estimating nucleated cell counts. This table comes from immunoSEQ multiplex PCR, and its TCRdb copy is limited to in-frame clones, with some not included. V and J calls and clone size follow that table, whereas D and trimming were derived from the DNA. The sample yields approximately 150,000 clones, around 83% seen once. This CDR3 spans 15 amino acids. Germline V gene sequence: CDR1 MNHEY, CDR2 SVGAGI. The V end lost 6 bases, the J end lost 1 base, and 16 bases lay between the germline ends. The chain is built from TRBV6-5 and TRBJ2-7; D not certain. The receptor was derived from a woman aged 60 to 75 with acute or convalescent COVID-19. The sequencing input was peripheral blood. The CDR3 spells CASSRQPDTSYEQYF. The CDR3 nucleotides are TGTGCCAGCAGCAGGCAACCCGACACGTCCTACGAGCAGTACTTC.